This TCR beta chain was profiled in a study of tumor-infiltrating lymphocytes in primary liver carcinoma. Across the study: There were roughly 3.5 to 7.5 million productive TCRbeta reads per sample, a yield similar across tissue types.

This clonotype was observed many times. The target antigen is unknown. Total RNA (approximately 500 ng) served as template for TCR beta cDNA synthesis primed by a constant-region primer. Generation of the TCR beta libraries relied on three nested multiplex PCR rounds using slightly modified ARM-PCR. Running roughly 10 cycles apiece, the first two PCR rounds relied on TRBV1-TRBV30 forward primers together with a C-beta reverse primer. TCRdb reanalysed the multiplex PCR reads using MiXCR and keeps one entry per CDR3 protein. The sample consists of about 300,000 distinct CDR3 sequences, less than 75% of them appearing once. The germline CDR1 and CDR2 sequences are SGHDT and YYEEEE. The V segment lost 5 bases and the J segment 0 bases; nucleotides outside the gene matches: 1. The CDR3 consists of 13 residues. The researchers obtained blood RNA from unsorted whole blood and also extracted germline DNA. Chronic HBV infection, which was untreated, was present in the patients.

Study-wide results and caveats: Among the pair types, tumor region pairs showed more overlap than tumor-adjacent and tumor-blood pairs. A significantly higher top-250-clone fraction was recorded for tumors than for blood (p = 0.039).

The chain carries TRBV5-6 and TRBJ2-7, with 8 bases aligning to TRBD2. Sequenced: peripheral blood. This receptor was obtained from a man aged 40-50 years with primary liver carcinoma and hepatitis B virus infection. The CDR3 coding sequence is TGTGCCAGCAGTAGCGGGGACTCCTACGAGCAGTACTTC. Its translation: CASSSGDSYEQYF. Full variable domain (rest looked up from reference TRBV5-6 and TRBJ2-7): DAGVTQSPTHLIKTRGQQVTLRCSPKSGHDTVSWYQQALGQGPQFIFQYYEEEERQRGNFPDRFSGHQFPNYSSELNVNALLLGDSALYLCASSSGDSYEQYFGPGTRLTVT.